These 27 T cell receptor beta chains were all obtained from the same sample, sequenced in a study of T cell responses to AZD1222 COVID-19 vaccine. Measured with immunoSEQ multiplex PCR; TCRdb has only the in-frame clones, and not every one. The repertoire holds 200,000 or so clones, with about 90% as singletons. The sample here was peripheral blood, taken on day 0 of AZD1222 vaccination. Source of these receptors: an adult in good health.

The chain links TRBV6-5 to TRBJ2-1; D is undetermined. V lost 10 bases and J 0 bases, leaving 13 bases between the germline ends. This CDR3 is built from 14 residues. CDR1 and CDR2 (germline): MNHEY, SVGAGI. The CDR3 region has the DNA TGTGCCACGGCGTGGGTGGACTCCTACAATGAGCAGTTCTTC. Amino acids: CATAWVDSYNEQFF.

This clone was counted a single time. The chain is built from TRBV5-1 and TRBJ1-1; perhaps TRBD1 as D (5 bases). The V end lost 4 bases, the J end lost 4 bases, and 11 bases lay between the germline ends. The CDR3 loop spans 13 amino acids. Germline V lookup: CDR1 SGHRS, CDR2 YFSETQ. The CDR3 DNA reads TGCGCCAGCAGCCACCCGGGGGGCACTGAAGCTTTCTTT. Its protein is CASSHPGGTEAFF.

The CDR3 coding sequence is TGTGCCAGCAGCCTCCGGGACAGGGATGAAAAACTGTTTTTT. It codes for CASSLRDRDEKLFF. The V call is TRBV13, the J call TRBJ1-4; TRBD1 matches 9 bases. V dropped 5 bases and J dropped 6; count of bases not matched to a gene: 4. Germline-derived CDR1 and CDR2 are PRHDT and FYEKMQ (reference sequence). The CDR3 sequence is 14 residues long.

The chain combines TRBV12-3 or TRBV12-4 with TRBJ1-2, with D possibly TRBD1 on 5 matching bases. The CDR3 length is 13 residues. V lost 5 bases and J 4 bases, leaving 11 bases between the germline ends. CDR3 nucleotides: TGTGCCAGCAGTCCCCTAGGGGTCTATGGCTACACCTTC. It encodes CASSPLGVYGYTF.

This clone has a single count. Here the CDR3 DNA reads TGTGCCAGCAGTTTATTCCCCGGGACTAGCCTCACCGGGGAGCTGTTTTTT. Translated: CASSLFPGTSLTGELFF. The chain employs TRBV28 and TRBJ2-2; 9 positions match TRBD2. There are 17 residues in the CDR3. Trimming cost V 1 base and J 4 bases; bases outside gene matches: 7. Germline assignment: CDR1 MDHEN and CDR2 SYDVKM.

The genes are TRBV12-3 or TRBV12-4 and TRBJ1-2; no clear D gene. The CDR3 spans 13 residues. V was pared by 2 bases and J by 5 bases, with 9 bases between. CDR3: CASSLKGGYGYTF. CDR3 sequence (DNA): TGTGCCAGCAGTTTAAAGGGAGGATATGGCTACACCTTC.

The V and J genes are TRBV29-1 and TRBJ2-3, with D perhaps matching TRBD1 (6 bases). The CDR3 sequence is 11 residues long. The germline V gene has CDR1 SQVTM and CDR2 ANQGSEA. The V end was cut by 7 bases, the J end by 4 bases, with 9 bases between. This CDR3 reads CSGEGADTQYF. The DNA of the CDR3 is TGCAGCGGTGAGGGGGCAGATACGCAGTATTTT.

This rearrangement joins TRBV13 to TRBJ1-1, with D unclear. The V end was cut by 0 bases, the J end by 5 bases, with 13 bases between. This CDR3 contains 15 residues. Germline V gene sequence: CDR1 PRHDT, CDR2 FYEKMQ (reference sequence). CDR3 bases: TGTGCCAGCAGCTTAGGTGGCCGGGAGGTAACTGAAGCTTTCTTT. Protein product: CASSLGGREVTEAFF.

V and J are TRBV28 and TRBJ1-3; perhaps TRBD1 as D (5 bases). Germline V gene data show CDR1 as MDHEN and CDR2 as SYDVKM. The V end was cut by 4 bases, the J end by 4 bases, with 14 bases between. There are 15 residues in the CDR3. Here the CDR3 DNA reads TGTGCCAGCAGTTCCCCCGGGGGGTCAGGAAACACCATATATTTT. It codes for CASSSPGGSGNTIYF.

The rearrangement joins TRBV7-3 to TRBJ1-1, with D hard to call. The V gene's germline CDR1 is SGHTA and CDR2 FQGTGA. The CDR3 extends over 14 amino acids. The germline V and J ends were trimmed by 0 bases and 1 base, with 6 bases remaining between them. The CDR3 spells CASSLTARNTEAFF. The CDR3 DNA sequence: TGTGCCAGCAGCTTAACGGCCAGGAACACTGAAGCTTTCTTT.

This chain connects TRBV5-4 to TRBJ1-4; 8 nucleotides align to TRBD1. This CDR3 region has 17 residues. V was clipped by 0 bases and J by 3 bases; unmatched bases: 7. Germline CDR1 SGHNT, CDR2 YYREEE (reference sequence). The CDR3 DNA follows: TGTGCCAGCAGCTTGGGGGGCAGGGGGCCGGCTAATGAAAAACTGTTTTTT. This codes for CASSLGGRGPANEKLFF. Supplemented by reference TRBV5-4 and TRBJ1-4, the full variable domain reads ETGVTQSPTHLIKTRGQQVTLRCSSQSGHNTVSWYQQALGQGPQFIFQYYREEENGRGNFPPRFSGLQFPNYSSELNVNALELDDSALYLCASSLGGRGPANEKLFFGSGTQLSVL.

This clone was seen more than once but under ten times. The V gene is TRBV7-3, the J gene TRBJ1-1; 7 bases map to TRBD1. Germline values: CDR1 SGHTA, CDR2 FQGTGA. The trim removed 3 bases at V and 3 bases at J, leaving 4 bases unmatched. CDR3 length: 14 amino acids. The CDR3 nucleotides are TGTGCCAGCAGCTTGACAGGGACGCACACTGAAGCTTTCTTT. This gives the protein CASSLTGTHTEAFF.

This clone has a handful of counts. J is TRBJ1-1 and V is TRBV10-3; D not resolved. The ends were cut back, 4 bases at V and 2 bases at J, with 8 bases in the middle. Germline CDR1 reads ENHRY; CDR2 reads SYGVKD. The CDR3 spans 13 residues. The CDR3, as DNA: TGTGCCATCAGTGCGGAGATAAACACTGAAGCTTTCTTT. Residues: CAISAEINTEAFF.

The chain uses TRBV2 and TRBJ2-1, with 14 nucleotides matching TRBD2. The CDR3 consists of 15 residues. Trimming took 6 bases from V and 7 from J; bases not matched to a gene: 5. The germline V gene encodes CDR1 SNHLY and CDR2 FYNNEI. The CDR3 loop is CASSPGLAGGNEQFF. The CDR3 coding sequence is TGTGCCAGCAGCCCAGGACTAGCGGGGGGAAATGAGCAGTTCTTC.

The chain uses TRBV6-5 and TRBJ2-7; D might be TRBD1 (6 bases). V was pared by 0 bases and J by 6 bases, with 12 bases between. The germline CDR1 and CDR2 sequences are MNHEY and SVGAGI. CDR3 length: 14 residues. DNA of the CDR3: TGTGCCAGCAGTTACTCAAGGGGGTCGGGCGAGCAGTACTTC. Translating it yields CASSYSRGSGEQYF.

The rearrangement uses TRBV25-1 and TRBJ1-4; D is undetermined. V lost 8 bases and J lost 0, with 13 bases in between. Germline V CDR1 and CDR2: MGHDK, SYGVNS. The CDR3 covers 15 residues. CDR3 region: CASSKAGTTNEKLFF. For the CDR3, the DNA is TGTGCCAGCTCGAAGGCCGGGACAACTAATGAAAAACTGTTTTTT.

DNA for the CDR3: TGTGCCAGCAGCCGGGGGGTCTATGGCTACACCTTC. It encodes CASSRGVYGYTF. This chain links TRBV12-3 or TRBV12-4 with TRBJ1-2; D may be TRBD1 (5 bases). CDR3 length: 12 amino acids. The ends were cut back, 6 bases at V and 4 bases at J, with 9 bases in the middle.

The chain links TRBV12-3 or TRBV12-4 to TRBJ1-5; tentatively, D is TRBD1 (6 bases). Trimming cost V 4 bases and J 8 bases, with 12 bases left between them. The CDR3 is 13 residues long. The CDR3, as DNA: TGTGCCAGCAGTTCGGACAGTCGAAAGCCCCAGCATTTT. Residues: CASSSDSRKPQHF.

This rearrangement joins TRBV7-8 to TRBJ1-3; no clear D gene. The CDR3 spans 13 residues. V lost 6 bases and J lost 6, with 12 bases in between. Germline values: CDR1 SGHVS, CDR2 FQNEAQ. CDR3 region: CASSSGLPNTIYF. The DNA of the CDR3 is TGTGCCAGCAGTTCGGGCCTACCAAACACCATATATTTT. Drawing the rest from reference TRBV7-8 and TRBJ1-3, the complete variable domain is GAGVSQSPRYKVAKRGQDVALRCDPISGHVSLFWYQQALGQGPEFLTYFQNEAQLDKSGLPSDRFFAERPEGSVSTLKIQRTQQEDSAVYLCASSSGLPNTIYFGEGSWLTVV.

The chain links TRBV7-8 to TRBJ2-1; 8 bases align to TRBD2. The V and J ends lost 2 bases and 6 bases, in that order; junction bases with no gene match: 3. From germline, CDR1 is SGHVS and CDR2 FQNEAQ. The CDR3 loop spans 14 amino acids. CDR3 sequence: CASSLFRGGNEQFF. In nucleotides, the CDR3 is TGTGCCAGCAGCTTATTCCGGGGGGGCAATGAGCAGTTCTTC.

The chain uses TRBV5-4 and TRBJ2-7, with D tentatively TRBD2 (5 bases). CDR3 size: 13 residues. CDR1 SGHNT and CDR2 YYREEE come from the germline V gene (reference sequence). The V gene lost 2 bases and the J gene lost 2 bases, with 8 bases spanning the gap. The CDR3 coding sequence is TGTGCCAGCAGCTTATCCGGGGCCTACGAGCAGTACTTC. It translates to CASSLSGAYEQYF.

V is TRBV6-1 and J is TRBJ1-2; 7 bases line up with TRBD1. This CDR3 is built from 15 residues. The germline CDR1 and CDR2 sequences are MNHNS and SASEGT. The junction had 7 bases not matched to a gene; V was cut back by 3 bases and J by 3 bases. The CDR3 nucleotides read TGTGCCAGCAGTGACCAGGGGGGGGTGGACTATGGCTACACCTTC. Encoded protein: CASSDQGGVDYGYTF.

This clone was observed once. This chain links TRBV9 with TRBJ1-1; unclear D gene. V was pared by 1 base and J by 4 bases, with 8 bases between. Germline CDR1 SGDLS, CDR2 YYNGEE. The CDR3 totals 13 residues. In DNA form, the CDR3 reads TGTGCCAGCAGCGTACAACTGGCCACTGAAGCTTTCTTT. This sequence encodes CASSVQLATEAFF.

The CDR3 loop reads CASSSGALGTEAFF. In DNA, the CDR3 is TGTGCCAGCAGTTCAGGGGCCCTTGGCACTGAAGCTTTCTTT. V gene TRBV5-5 combines with J gene TRBJ1-1; D is possibly TRBD1 (6 bases). The CDR3 is made up of 14 amino acids. Germline CDR1 reads SGHKS; CDR2 reads YYEKEE (reference sequence). V lost 5 bases and J 4 bases, leaving 15 bases between the germline ends.

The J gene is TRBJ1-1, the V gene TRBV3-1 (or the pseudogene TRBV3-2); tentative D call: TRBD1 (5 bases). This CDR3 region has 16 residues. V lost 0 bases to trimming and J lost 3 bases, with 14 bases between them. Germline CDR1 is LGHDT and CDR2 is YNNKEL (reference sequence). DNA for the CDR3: TGTGCCAGCAGCCAAGACAGGGAGTGGTCTGACACTGAAGCTTTCTTT. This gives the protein CASSQDREWSDTEAFF.

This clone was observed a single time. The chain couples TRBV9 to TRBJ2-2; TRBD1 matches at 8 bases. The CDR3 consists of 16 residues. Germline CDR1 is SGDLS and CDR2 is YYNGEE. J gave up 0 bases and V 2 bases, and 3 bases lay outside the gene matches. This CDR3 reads CASSVNRGANTGELFF. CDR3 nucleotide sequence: TGTGCCAGCAGCGTCAACAGGGGGGCGAACACCGGGGAGCTGTTTTTT.

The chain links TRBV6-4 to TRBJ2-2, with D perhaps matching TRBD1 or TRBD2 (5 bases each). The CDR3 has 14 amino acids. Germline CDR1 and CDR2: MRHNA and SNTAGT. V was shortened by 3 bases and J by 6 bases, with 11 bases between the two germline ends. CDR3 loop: CASSEGREAGELFF. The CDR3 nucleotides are TGTGCCAGCAGTGAGGGACGCGAAGCCGGGGAGCTGTTTTTT.